The sequence of this T cell receptor (beta chain) was determined in a study of Graves' ophthalmopathy and Graves' hyperthyroidism. The wider study: Blood was drawn at initial diagnosis, before any treatment. Study outcomes and limitations: Ophthalmopathy progression cases were predicted by the model with 70.59% sensitivity and about 72% specificity.

Stable hyperthyroidism was defined by absence of ophthalmopathy within 18 months of follow-up. Amplifying from RNA transcripts, the study obtained TCR beta CDR3 regions. Amplification began with first-round RT-PCR using HTBI primers, then second-round multiplex PCR was performed. TCRdb re-called the multiplex PCR reads with MiXCR, one entry per CDR3 protein. This sample has some 350,000 distinct CDR3 sequences, with roughly 15% found just once. This clonotype was found many times. The antigen remains unidentified. The CDR3 has 14 amino acids. CDR1 is SGHRS and CDR2 is YFSETQ in the germline V gene. Trimming left V 6 bases short and J 2 bases short, with 11 bases between.

The sample was peripheral blood. This clonotype was sampled from an adult woman with stable Graves' hyperthyroidism. The rearrangement joins TRBV5-1 to TRBJ2-2, with D possibly being TRBD2 (5 bases). The CDR3 bases are TGCGCCAGCAAAGAGAGGGTAAACACCGGGGAGCTGTTTTTT. Protein product: CASKERVNTGELFF.